This T cell receptor (beta chain) is drawn from a study of neurological immune-mediated disorders. MiXCR was run by TCRdb on the 5' RACE reads, yielding one entry per CDR3 protein. The data contain almost 85,000 distinct CDR3 sequences, 2% to 3% of them singletons. General observations from the study: Because no CDR3 amino acid sequences were shared across subjects by expanded clones, private repertoires were suggested in all groups. The greatest TCR clonal expansion occurred in HTLV-1-associated myelopathy and the least in multiple sclerosis, which fell below healthy controls.

This clonotype has a count of ten or more. The target antigen is unknown. The CDR3 runs to 14 residues. Trimming took off 0 bases at V and 5 bases at J, with 11 bases between the two ends. The germline V gene has CDR1 SGHRS and CDR2 YFSETQ. This sequence was found in a woman aged 25 to 45 with multiple sclerosis. The chain combines TRBV5-1 with TRBJ1-1; perhaps TRBD1 as D (5 bases). Sequenced input: PBMCs. DNA of the CDR3: TGCGCCAGCAGCTTGGGGGGGGAGGTAACTGAAGCTTTCTTT. It encodes CASSLGGEVTEAFF.